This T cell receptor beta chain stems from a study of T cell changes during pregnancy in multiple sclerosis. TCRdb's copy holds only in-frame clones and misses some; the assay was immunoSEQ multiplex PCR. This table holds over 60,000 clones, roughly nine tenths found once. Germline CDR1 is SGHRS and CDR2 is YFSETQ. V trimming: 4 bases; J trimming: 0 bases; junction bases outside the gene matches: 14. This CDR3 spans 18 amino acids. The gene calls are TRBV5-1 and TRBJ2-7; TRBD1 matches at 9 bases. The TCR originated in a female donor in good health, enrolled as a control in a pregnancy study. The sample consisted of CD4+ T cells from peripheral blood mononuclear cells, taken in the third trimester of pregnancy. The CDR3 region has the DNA TGCGCCAGCAGCCTAAGGGGGACAGGGAGGTCCCTCTCCTACGAGCAGTACTTC. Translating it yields CASSLRGTGRSLSYEQYF.